These 21 T cell receptor beta chains share one sample of origin, sequenced in a study of control samples from healthy donors and cancer patients. This table comes from immunoSEQ multiplex PCR, and its TCRdb copy is limited to in-frame clones, with some not included. The sample contains under 200,000 clones, roughly 91% of which appear only once. What was sequenced was blood. The receptor source for this set is a woman aged 25 to 45 in good health.

The V and J genes are TRBV6-2 or TRBV6-3 and TRBJ2-6; tentative D call: TRBD1 (5 bases). V lost 2 bases and J 0 bases, leaving 5 bases between the germline ends. The CDR3 totals 15 residues. Per germline, CDR1 MNHEY and CDR2 SVGEGT. CDR3 in DNA: TGTGCCAGCAGTTACGGGGCCTCTGGGGCCAACGTCCTGACTTTC. Protein: CASSYGASGANVLTF.

The rearrangement joins TRBV29-1 to TRBJ2-5; 8 nucleotides line up with TRBD2. Trimming took 0 bases from V and 2 from J; bases not matched to a gene: 5. There are 15 residues in the CDR3. Germline V gene data show CDR1 as SQVTM and CDR2 as ANQGSEA. The CDR3 here is CSVEDLERGQETQYF. The CDR3 DNA reads TGCAGCGTTGAAGATCTAGAGCGGGGGCAAGAGACCCAGTACTTC.

The chain is built from TRBV7-6 and TRBJ2-7; 7 bases align to TRBD1. CDR1 and CDR2 from the germline V gene are SGHVS and FNYEAQ. The CDR3 contains 14 residues. Trimming removed 4 bases from V and 2 bases from J; junction bases left unmatched: 5. CDR3 nucleotide sequence: TGTGCCAGCAGCTCCGGGACAGCAACCTACGAGCAGTACTTC. Protein: CASSSGTATYEQYF.

The chain uses TRBV10-3 and TRBJ2-3; a weak D match, TRBD2 (6 bases). This CDR3 has 15 residues. CDR1 and CDR2 from the germline V gene are ENHRY and SYGVKD. Deletions cut 3 bases from V and 1 base from J, with 11 bases between. The CDR3 loop reads CAISERPSGTDTQYF. DNA for the CDR3: TGTGCCATCAGTGAAAGACCTAGCGGCACAGATACGCAGTATTTT.

CDR3 in DNA: TGCGCCAGCAGTGGACAGGTGGACTATGGCTACACCTTC. Its protein is CASSGQVDYGYTF. The genes are TRBV10-2 and TRBJ1-2, with a weak D call TRBD1 (6 bases). Germline values: CDR1 WSHSY, CDR2 SAAADI. V shed 4 bases and J shed 3 bases, with 9 bases lying between them. The CDR3 is made up of 13 amino acids.

CDR3 coding DNA: TGTGCCAGCAGCACCTGGGGGCCCTACGAGCAGTACTTC. As protein: CASSTWGPYEQYF. The chain combines TRBV21-1 with TRBJ2-7; whether TRBD1, the table's D call, matches the DNA was not checked. TRBV21-1 is a pseudogene locus. This CDR3 is 13 amino acids long.

The V gene is TRBV4-2, the J gene TRBJ1-1; the D is unclear. This CDR3 comprises 15 residues. V was pared by 0 bases and J by 3 bases, with 11 bases between. CDR1 is LGHNA, CDR2 YNFKEQ, per germline. CDR3 in DNA: TGTGCCAGCAGCCAAGATAGCTTTCGGGACACTGAAGCTTTCTTT. Its protein is CASSQDSFRDTEAFF.

On this clone itself: One junction end disagrees with the germline gene, perhaps due to a read error. The V call is TRBV9, the J call TRBJ1-3; 7 bases line up with TRBD1. The CDR3 sequence is 15 residues long. The germline gives CDR1 SGDLS, CDR2 YYNGEE. The CDR3 bases are TGTGCCAACAGCTCAGGGGACAGAACTGGAAACACCATATATTTT. Amino acids: CANSSGDRTGNTIYF.

This chain connects TRBV5-4 to TRBJ2-4; 7 nucleotides align to TRBD1. Germline V gene sequence: CDR1 SGHNT, CDR2 YYREEE (reference sequence). V was pared by 4 bases and J by 1 base, with 5 bases of the junction left unmatched. This CDR3 comprises 15 residues. The CDR3, as DNA: TGTGCCAGCAGCGGGGACAGCCGGGCCAAAAACATTCAGTACTTC. As protein: CASSGDSRAKNIQYF.

The chain links TRBV28 to TRBJ1-2; possibly TRBD1 for D (6 bases). Germline loops: CDR1 MDHEN, CDR2 SYDVKM. The CDR3 loop spans 11 amino acids. Trimming left V 6 bases short and J 4 bases short, with 6 bases between. The CDR3 protein is CASRTGYGYTF. CDR3 bases: TGTGCCAGCAGGACAGGCTATGGCTACACCTTC.

The chain joins TRBV11-3 to TRBJ2-1, with a tentative D call TRBD1 (6 bases). Trimming took 1 base from V and 9 from J, leaving 10 bases between them. The CDR3 has 13 residues. The germline gives CDR1 SGHNT, CDR2 YENEEA. CDR3 coding DNA: TGTGCCAGCAGCTTAGGGGTAGGGGGTGAGCAGTTCTTC. Residues: CASSLGVGGEQFF.

The sample holds one count of this clone. The CDR3 protein is CASSYRGRTEAFF. Written as DNA, the CDR3 is TGTGCCAGCAGTTACAGGGGGCGGACTGAAGCTTTCTTT. The rearrangement uses TRBV12-3 or TRBV12-4 and TRBJ1-1; 9 bases fit TRBD1. CDR3 length: 13 residues. V was clipped by 4 bases and J by 5 bases; unmatched bases: 2.

V gene TRBV20-1 combines with J gene TRBJ2-7, with a possible D match to TRBD2 (7 bases). This CDR3 comprises 13 residues. Trimming took off 3 bases at V and 3 bases at J, with 12 bases between the two ends. CDR1 is DFQATT, CDR2 SNEGSKA, per germline (reference sequence). The CDR3 is CSASGLGGYEQYF. For the CDR3, the DNA is TGCAGTGCTAGTGGACTAGGGGGCTACGAGCAGTACTTC.

CDR3 residues: CASTNREANYGYTF. CDR3 DNA: TGTGCCAGCACCAACAGGGAAGCTAACTATGGCTACACCTTC. This chain uses TRBV6-5 with TRBJ1-2, with D possibly matching TRBD1 (6 bases). Trimming stripped 7 bases from V and 0 bases from J, with 12 bases between. The CDR3 runs to 14 residues. In germline, CDR1 is MNHEY, CDR2 SVGAGI.

The V call is TRBV24-1, the J call TRBJ2-7, with 12 nucleotides matching TRBD1. In germline, CDR1 is KGHDR, CDR2 SFDVKD. The CDR3 sequence is 15 residues long. The V and J ends lost 3 bases and 5 bases, in that order; junction bases with no gene match: 4. The CDR3 here is CATSDTGQGAHEQYF. CDR3 nucleotide sequence: TGTGCCACCAGTGATACGGGACAGGGGGCCCACGAGCAGTACTTC.

The chain is built from TRBV6-5 and TRBJ1-1; weak D call: TRBD1 (5 bases). The V and J ends lost 4 bases and 3 bases respectively, with 15 bases between them. This CDR3 is 15 amino acids long. The germline V gene encodes CDR1 MNHEY and CDR2 SVGAGI. CDR3 nucleotide sequence: TGTGCCAGCAGTTCCCCCGCAGCGGGGGACACTGAAGCTTTCTTT. Amino acids: CASSSPAAGDTEAFF.

This clone appeared a few times. Within the sample, other DNA sequences also encode this same CDR3. The V gene is TRBV9, the J gene TRBJ2-1, with 11 bases fitting TRBD2. CDR3 size: 15 residues. Germline CDR1 and CDR2: SGDLS and YYNGEE. V lost 4 bases and J lost 7; bases outside the gene matches: 7. CDR3 in DNA: TGTGCCAGCAGCATTAGCGGGAGGGCGGGGAATGAGCAGTTCTTC. It codes for CASSISGRAGNEQFF.

This chain connects TRBV7-8 to TRBJ2-7; TRBD1 matches at 9 bases. The J segment lost 2 bases and the V segment lost 6 bases, leaving 11 bases of the junction unmatched. There are 16 residues in the CDR3. The V gene's germline CDR1 is SGHVS and CDR2 FQNEAQ. CDR3 loop: CASSSNDRGGPYEQYF. In DNA, the CDR3 is TGTGCCAGCAGTTCGAACGACAGGGGGGGGCCCTACGAGCAGTACTTC.

DNA for the CDR3: TGTGCCAGCAGTTACTGGGCGGGAGGACACTACAATGAGCAGTTCTTC. Its translation is CASSYWAGGHYNEQFF. This chain connects TRBV6-2 or TRBV6-3 to TRBJ2-1; 8 nucleotides align to TRBD2. V shed 1 base, J shed 3 bases, and the junction held 5 bases outside the gene matches. Germline values: CDR1 MNHEY, CDR2 SVGEGT. The CDR3 contains 16 residues.

The V gene is TRBV18, the J gene TRBJ1-6, with 9 bases fitting TRBD1. CDR3 length equals 15 residues. Germline assignment: CDR1 KGHSH and CDR2 LQKENI. After removal of 0 bases from V and 10 bases from J, the junction contained 4 bases not matched to a gene. DNA of the CDR3: TGTGCCAGCTCACCACCAGGGACAGGGCGATCACCCCTCCACTTT. It encodes CASSPPGTGRSPLHF.

The rearrangement uses TRBV3-1 (or the pseudogene TRBV3-2) and TRBJ2-7; 14 nucleotides align to TRBD2. V was clipped by 4 bases and J by 6 bases; unmatched bases: 8. Germline CDR1 is LGHDT and CDR2 is YNNKEL (reference sequence). The CDR3 consists of 16 residues. CDR3 loop: CASSRTGTSGSSEQYF. CDR3 DNA: TGTGCCAGCAGCCGAACCGGGACTAGCGGGAGCAGCGAGCAGTACTTC.